This TCR beta chain derives from a study of T-cell reconstitution after alpha-beta-depleted transplantation in children. A few counts support this clonotype. A TCRbeta library incorporating unique molecular identifiers was prepared. TCRdb ran MiXCR on the PCR reads and lists one entry per CDR3 protein. Here the sample spans about 400,000 distinct CDR3 sequences, approximately 20% being singletons. The source is a human donor who donated a stem cell graft to a child with acute myeloid leukemia. Sequencing used PBMCs from the stem cell graft donor, obtained from the stem cell graft.

The CDR3: CAISEAPLAGSYEQYF. The CDR3 DNA is TGTGCCATCAGTGAGGCCCCCTTAGCGGGTTCCTACGAGCAGTACTTC. The chain joins TRBV10-3 to TRBJ2-7; 7 bases are a match to TRBD2. Losses at the gene ends were 2 bases for V and 1 base for J; bases not matched to a gene: 8. The CDR3 runs to 16 residues. Germline CDR1 is ENHRY and CDR2 is SYGVKD.